This is a list of T cell receptor beta chains from one sample in a study of human T cells and chemical hapten exposure. Via MiXCR, TCRdb re-called the RACE reads, giving one row per CDR3 protein. The table shows 35,000 to 40,000 distinct CDR3 sequences, with 9.5% to 15% occurring only once. Source: whole blood, taken in connection with sensitization to the hapten diphenylcyclopropenone (DPC). The receptor source for this set is a middle-aged woman with alopecia areata. Some clones in this sample may be carry-over from other donors' samples. CDR3s include the opening cysteine and the closing phenylalanine or tryptophan. Fields, in order: V gene, clone size, D gene, J gene, CDR3 protein, CDR3 DNA. The D gene is left open where the match is weak. Expanded clones are given a class, and other clones once, few, many or no size at all.

v_call: TRBV30
clone_size: few
d_call: TRBD2
j_call: TRBJ2-3
cdr3_aa: CSGLPSGIPDTQYF
cdr3_nt: TGTTCCGGATTACCTAGCGGGATCCCAGATACGCAGTATTTT

v_call: TRBV24-1
clone_size: -
d_call: TRBD2
j_call: TRBJ2-2
cdr3_aa: CATSERTRGRELFF
cdr3_nt: TGTGCCACCAGTGAAAGGACTAGAGGCAGGGAGCTGTTTTTT

v_call: TRBV10-3
clone_size: many
d_call: -
j_call: TRBJ1-5
cdr3_aa: CAISASRSQPQHF
cdr3_nt: TGTGCCATCAGCGCTTCCCGGAGTCAGCCCCAGCATTTT

v_call: TRBV6-1
clone_size: -
d_call: -
j_call: TRBJ2-7
cdr3_aa: CASSPHEYEQYF
cdr3_nt: TGTGCCAGCAGTCCACACGAGTACGAGCAGTACTTC

v_call: TRBV10-3
clone_size: many
d_call: TRBD2
j_call: TRBJ2-1
cdr3_aa: CAIRTSGGYNNEQFF
cdr3_nt: TGTGCCATCAGAACTAGCGGGGGCTACAACAATGAGCAGTTCTTC

v_call: TRBV29-1
clone_size: few
d_call: TRBD1
j_call: TRBJ1-2
cdr3_aa: CSVEDPPGTGARLKF
cdr3_nt: TGCAGCGTTGAAGATCCACCCGGGACAGGGGCTAGGCTCAAGTTC

v_call: TRBV12-3/TRBV12-4
clone_size: many
d_call: -
j_call: TRBJ1-1
cdr3_aa: CASRLGTTNTEAFF
cdr3_nt: TGTGCCAGCAGACTCGGGACAACCAACACTGAAGCTTTCTTT

v_call: TRBV7-2
clone_size: many
d_call: -
j_call: TRBJ2-7
cdr3_aa: CASSQGWSYEQYF
cdr3_nt: TGTGCCAGCAGCCAGGGGTGGTCCTACGAGCAGTACTTC

v_call: TRBV7-8
clone_size: -
d_call: -
j_call: TRBJ1-5
cdr3_aa: CASSWGPRDQPQHF
cdr3_nt: TGTGCCAGCAGCTGGGGACCTCGAGATCAGCCCCAGCATTTT

v_call: TRBV28
clone_size: -
d_call: TRBD2
j_call: TRBJ2-7
cdr3_aa: CASSSHTGGLSPF
cdr3_nt: TGTGCCAGCAGTTCCCACACGGGGGGACTGTCTCCCTTC

v_call: TRBV28
clone_size: -
d_call: TRBD2
j_call: TRBJ2-7
cdr3_aa: CASIRGTSGNYEQYF
cdr3_nt: TGTGCCAGCATAAGAGGAACTAGCGGGAACTACGAGCAGTACTTC

v_call: TRBV28
clone_size: medium-sized
d_call: -
j_call: TRBJ2-5
cdr3_aa: CASKSGWQETQYF
cdr3_nt: TGTGCCAGCAAGAGTGGGTGGCAAGAGACCCAGTACTTC

v_call: TRBV11-1
clone_size: -
d_call: -
j_call: TRBJ2-1
cdr3_aa: CASSLALLGNEQFF
cdr3_nt: TGTGCCAGCAGCTTAGCGCTTTTGGGGAATGAGCAGTTCTTC

v_call: TRBV5-1
clone_size: many
d_call: TRBD1
j_call: TRBJ1-1
cdr3_aa: CASRETGENTEAFF
cdr3_nt: TGCGCCAGCAGGGAAACAGGGGAGAACACTGAAGCTTTCTTT

v_call: TRBV7-2
clone_size: many
d_call: -
j_call: TRBJ2-2
cdr3_aa: CASSLRTQNTGELFF
cdr3_nt: TGTGCCAGCAGCCTAAGGACACAGAACACCGGGGAGCTGTTTTTT

v_call: TRBV29-1
clone_size: -
d_call: -
j_call: TRBJ2-5
cdr3_aa: CSVDGQVGETQYF
cdr3_nt: TGCAGCGTTGACGGCCAGGTCGGGGAGACCCAGTACTTC

v_call: TRBV24-1
clone_size: few
d_call: TRBD1
j_call: TRBJ1-2
cdr3_aa: CATSAPGTGDGYTF
cdr3_nt: TGTGCCACCAGTGCCCCCGGGACAGGGGATGGCTACACCTTC

v_call: TRBV4-3
clone_size: many
d_call: -
j_call: TRBJ1-1
cdr3_aa: CASSQDQGVGDTEAFF
cdr3_nt: TGCGCCAGCAGCCAAGATCAAGGGGTCGGAGACACTGAAGCTTTCTTT

v_call: TRBV9
clone_size: few
d_call: -
j_call: TRBJ1-1
cdr3_aa: CASSVALDTEAFF
cdr3_nt: TGTGCCAGCAGCGTGGCCTTGGACACTGAAGCTTTCTTT

v_call: TRBV12-5
clone_size: many
d_call: TRBD1
j_call: TRBJ1-1
cdr3_aa: CASGRTGSSEAFF
cdr3_nt: TGTGCTAGTGGAAGGACAGGTTCGTCTGAAGCTTTCTTT

v_call: TRBV29-1
clone_size: -
d_call: -
j_call: TRBJ2-2
cdr3_aa: CSVGGDNTGELFF
cdr3_nt: TGCAGCGTTGGAGGGGACAACACCGGGGAGCTGTTTTTT

v_call: TRBV5-1
clone_size: -
d_call: -
j_call: TRBJ2-7
cdr3_aa: CASSLMGHEQYF
cdr3_nt: TGCGCCAGCAGTCTTATGGGCCACGAGCAGTACTTC

v_call: TRBV2
clone_size: -
d_call: -
j_call: TRBJ1-6
cdr3_aa: CASSGTAGPSSPLHF
cdr3_nt: TGTGCCAGCAGTGGAACAGCGGGGCCTTCTTCACCCCTCCACTTT

v_call: TRBV6-4
clone_size: -
d_call: -
j_call: TRBJ1-5
cdr3_aa: CASSSEVNQPQHF
cdr3_nt: TGTGCCAGCAGTTCAGAAGTCAATCAGCCCCAGCATTTT

v_call: TRBV12-3/TRBV12-4
clone_size: -
d_call: -
j_call: TRBJ2-3
cdr3_aa: CASSTGTPTDTQYF
cdr3_nt: TGTGCCAGCAGTACAGGGACGCCCACAGATACGCAGTATTTT

v_call: TRBV5-1
clone_size: -
d_call: TRBD2
j_call: TRBJ2-5
cdr3_aa: CASATGSRGQETQYF
cdr3_nt: TGTGCCAGCGCCACGGGGTCGCGGGGGCAAGAGACCCAGTACTTC

v_call: TRBV7-2
clone_size: many
d_call: TRBD2
j_call: TRBJ2-5
cdr3_aa: CASSPAGGETQYF
cdr3_nt: TGTGCCAGCAGCCCGGCGGGGGGAGAGACCCAGTACTTC

v_call: TRBV6-2/TRBV6-3
clone_size: many
d_call: -
j_call: TRBJ2-1
cdr3_aa: CASSPVGGSTYNEQFF
cdr3_nt: TGTGCCAGCAGCCCCGTCGGCGGATCCACCTACAATGAGCAGTTCTTC

v_call: TRBV7-2
clone_size: many
d_call: -
j_call: TRBJ2-5
cdr3_aa: CASSLARSRGIQETQYF
cdr3_nt: TGTGCCAGCAGCTTAGCAAGATCCCGAGGGATACAAGAGACCCAGTACTTC

v_call: TRBV7-2
clone_size: few
d_call: TRBD1
j_call: TRBJ1-3
cdr3_aa: CASSLGGQGNTIYF
cdr3_nt: TGTGCCAGCAGCTTGGGGGGACAGGGAAACACCATATATTTT

v_call: TRBV9
clone_size: many
d_call: -
j_call: TRBJ2-1
cdr3_aa: CASSVVTGPYNEQFF
cdr3_nt: TGTGCCAGCAGCGTAGTGACGGGGCCCTACAATGAGCAGTTCTTC

v_call: TRBV24-1
clone_size: many
d_call: TRBD2
j_call: TRBJ2-3
cdr3_aa: CATSDYGLAGRTDTQYF
cdr3_nt: TGTGCCACCAGTGACTATGGACTAGCGGGACGTACAGATACGCAGTATTTT

v_call: TRBV18
clone_size: -
d_call: TRBD1
j_call: TRBJ2-5
cdr3_aa: CASSTGIRETQYF
cdr3_nt: TGTGCCAGCTCGACAGGGATACGGGAGACCCAGTACTTC

v_call: TRBV20-1
clone_size: few
d_call: -
j_call: TRBJ2-5
cdr3_aa: CSARALGGGEGETQYF
cdr3_nt: TGCAGTGCTAGGGCACTGGGAGGGGGGGAAGGAGAGACCCAGTACTTC

v_call: TRBV7-6
clone_size: many
d_call: -
j_call: TRBJ2-3
cdr3_aa: CASSLVGRNTDTQYF
cdr3_nt: TGTGCCAGCAGCTTAGTGGGGCGGAACACAGATACGCAGTATTTT

v_call: TRBV29-1
clone_size: medium-sized
d_call: TRBD1
j_call: TRBJ1-1
cdr3_aa: CSVSQGANTEAFF
cdr3_nt: TGCAGCGTATCCCAGGGGGCCAACACTGAAGCTTTCTTT

v_call: TRBV12-3/TRBV12-4
clone_size: many
d_call: -
j_call: TRBJ2-3
cdr3_aa: CASSLAPPGWGGTDTQYF
cdr3_nt: TGTGCCAGCAGTTTAGCCCCCCCGGGGTGGGGTGGCACAGATACGCAGTATTTT

v_call: TRBV3-1
clone_size: many
d_call: -
j_call: TRBJ1-6
cdr3_aa: CASSQEVWQGNSPLHF
cdr3_nt: TGTGCCAGCAGCCAAGAAGTATGGCAGGGGAATTCACCCCTCCACTTT

v_call: TRBV29-1
clone_size: -
d_call: TRBD2
j_call: TRBJ2-3
cdr3_aa: CSYLAGGPTDTQYF
cdr3_nt: TGCAGTTACTTAGCGGGAGGGCCCACAGATACGCAGTATTTT

v_call: TRBV7-2
clone_size: -
d_call: -
j_call: TRBJ2-7
cdr3_aa: CASSLAVPNYEQYF
cdr3_nt: TGTGCCAGCAGCTTAGCGGTCCCTAACTACGAGCAGTACTTC

v_call: TRBV28
clone_size: few
d_call: -
j_call: TRBJ1-1
cdr3_aa: CASRGYDTEAFF
cdr3_nt: TGTGCCAGCAGGGGGTATGACACTGAAGCTTTCTTT

v_call: TRBV29-1
clone_size: few
d_call: -
j_call: TRBJ1-6
cdr3_aa: CSVPGRSNSPLHF
cdr3_nt: TGCAGCGTCCCGGGACGGTCCAATTCACCCCTCCACTTT

v_call: TRBV7-6
clone_size: few
d_call: -
j_call: TRBJ1-1
cdr3_aa: CASSFGDTEAFF
cdr3_nt: TGTGCCAGCAGCTTTGGGGACACTGAAGCTTTCTTT

v_call: TRBV14
clone_size: many
d_call: -
j_call: TRBJ2-3
cdr3_aa: CASSFTRQDLGTQYF
cdr3_nt: TGTGCCAGCAGCTTTACTAGACAGGACTTGGGCACGCAGTATTTT

v_call: TRBV3-1
clone_size: many
d_call: TRBD1
j_call: TRBJ1-4
cdr3_aa: CATGGTGMDEKLFF
cdr3_nt: TGTGCCACCGGGGGGACAGGGATGGATGAAAAACTGTTTTTT